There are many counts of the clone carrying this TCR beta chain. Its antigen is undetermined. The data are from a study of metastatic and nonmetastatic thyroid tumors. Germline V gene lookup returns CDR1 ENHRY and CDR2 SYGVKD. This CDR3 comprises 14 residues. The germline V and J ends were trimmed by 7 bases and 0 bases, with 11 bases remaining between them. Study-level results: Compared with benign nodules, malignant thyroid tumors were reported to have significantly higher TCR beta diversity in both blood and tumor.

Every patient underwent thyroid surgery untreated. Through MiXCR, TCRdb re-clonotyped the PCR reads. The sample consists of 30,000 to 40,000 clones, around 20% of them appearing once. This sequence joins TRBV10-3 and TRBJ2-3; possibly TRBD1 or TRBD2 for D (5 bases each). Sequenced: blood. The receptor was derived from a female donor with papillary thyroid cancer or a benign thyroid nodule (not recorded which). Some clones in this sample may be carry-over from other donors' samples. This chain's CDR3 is CAIKDTGSTDTQYF. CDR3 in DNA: TGTGCCATCAAGGACACGGGGAGCACAGATACGCAGTATTTT.